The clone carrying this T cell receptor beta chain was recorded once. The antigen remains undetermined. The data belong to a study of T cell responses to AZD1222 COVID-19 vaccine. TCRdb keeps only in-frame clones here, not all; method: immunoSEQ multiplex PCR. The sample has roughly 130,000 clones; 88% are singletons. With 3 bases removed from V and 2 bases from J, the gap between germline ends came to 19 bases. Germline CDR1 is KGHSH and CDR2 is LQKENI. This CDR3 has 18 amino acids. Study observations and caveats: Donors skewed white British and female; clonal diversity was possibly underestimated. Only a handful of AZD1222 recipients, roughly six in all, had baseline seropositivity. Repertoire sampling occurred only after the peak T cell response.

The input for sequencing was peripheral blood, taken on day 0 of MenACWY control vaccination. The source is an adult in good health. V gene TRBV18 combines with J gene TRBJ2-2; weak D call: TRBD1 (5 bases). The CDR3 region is CASSPDRRTGQNTGELFF. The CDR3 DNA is TGTGCCAGCTCACCGGACCGTCGAACAGGCCAAAACACCGGGGAGCTGTTTTTT.